This T cell receptor (beta chain) comes out of a study of blood T cell repertoires in COVID-19. The overall study: The United States, Italy and Spain provided the acute and convalescent COVID-19 samples. T cells, B-cell-depleted T cells, or PBMCs supplied cDNA or gDNA.

Authors' data handling: Reference gene primer amplification gave nucleated cell count estimates. The method was immunoSEQ multiplex PCR; TCRdb's version includes in-frame clones alone and lacks a portion of them. From that table come the V and J calls and clone size; the DNA was used to work out D and trimming. The sample carries 200,000 to 250,000 clones, 70% to 85% recorded once. The V and J ends lost 2 bases and 4 bases, in that order; junction bases with no gene match: 4. The CDR3 length is 14 residues. Per the germline V gene, CDR1 is SGHTA and CDR2 is FQGNSA. In this sample, this clone turned up a few times.

The receptor was derived from an elderly woman with acute or convalescent COVID-19. Material: peripheral blood. This chain uses TRBV7-2 with TRBJ2-7; 8 bases line up with TRBD1. The chain's CDR3 is CASSLYGQGYEQYF. CDR3 nucleotides: TGTGCCAGCAGCTTATACGGACAGGGTTACGAGCAGTACTTC.